The sample holds a few counts of the clone carrying this T cell receptor beta chain. Its specificity is unknown. This sample is drawn from a study of identical twins. Healthy Caucasians made up all donors. General study results and limits: Beta clonotypes that were abundant in cord blood contained fewer insertions, a pattern absent from memory repertoires. The study found excess low generation probability among twin-shared out-of-frame alpha sequences.

This CDR3 spans 18 amino acids. V lost 1 base and J lost 0, with 17 bases in between. Germline CDR1 reads SGHVS; CDR2 reads FNYEAQ. A universal primer binding site was introduced by template switching. The final cDNA contained unique molecular identifiers. TCRdb used MiXCR to reprocess the 5' RACE reads, holding one entry per CDR3 protein. The table has more than 650,000 distinct CDR3 sequences, around 6% seen once. This chain connects TRBV7-6 to TRBJ2-3, with D tentatively TRBD2 (6 bases). Sequenced material: naive T cells sorted from blood. The receptor was isolated from a man aged 18-30 years in good health. The CDR3 spells CASSLGVGAGTSTDTQYF. In DNA form, the CDR3 reads TGTGCCAGCAGCTTAGGAGTTGGGGCGGGGACGAGCACAGATACGCAGTATTTT.